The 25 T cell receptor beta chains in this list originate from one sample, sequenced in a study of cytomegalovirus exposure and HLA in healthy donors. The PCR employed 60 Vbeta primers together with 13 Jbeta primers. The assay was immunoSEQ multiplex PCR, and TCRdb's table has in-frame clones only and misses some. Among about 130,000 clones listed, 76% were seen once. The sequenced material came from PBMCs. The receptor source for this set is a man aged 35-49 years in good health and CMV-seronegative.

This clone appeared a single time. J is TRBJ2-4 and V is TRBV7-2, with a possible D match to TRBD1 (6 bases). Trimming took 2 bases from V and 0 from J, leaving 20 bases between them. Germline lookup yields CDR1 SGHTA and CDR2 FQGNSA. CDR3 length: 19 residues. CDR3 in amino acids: CASSLSGQNTALAKNIQYF. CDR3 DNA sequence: TGTGCCAGCAGCTTAAGTGGACAGAATACTGCTCTAGCCAAAAACATTCAGTACTTC.

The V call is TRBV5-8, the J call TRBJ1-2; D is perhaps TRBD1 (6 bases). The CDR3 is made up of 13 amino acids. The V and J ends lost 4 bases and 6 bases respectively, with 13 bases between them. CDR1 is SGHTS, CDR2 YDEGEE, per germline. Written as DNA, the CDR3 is TGTGCCAGCAGCCCCGGGACACCCAATGGCTACACCTTC. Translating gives CASSPGTPNGYTF.

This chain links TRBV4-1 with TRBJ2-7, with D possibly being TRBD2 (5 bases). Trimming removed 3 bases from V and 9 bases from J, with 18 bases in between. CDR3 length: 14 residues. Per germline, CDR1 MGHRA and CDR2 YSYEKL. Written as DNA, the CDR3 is TGCGCCAGCAGCCAGATCCCAGTGGGGAGTGGGCAGTACTTC. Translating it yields CASSQIPVGSGQYF.

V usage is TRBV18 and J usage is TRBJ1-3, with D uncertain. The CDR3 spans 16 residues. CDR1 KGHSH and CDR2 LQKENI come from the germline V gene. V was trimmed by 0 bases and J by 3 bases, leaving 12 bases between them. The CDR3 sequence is CASSPPLVLSGNTIYF. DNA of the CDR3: TGTGCCAGCTCACCACCGCTAGTTCTGAGTGGAAACACCATATATTTT.

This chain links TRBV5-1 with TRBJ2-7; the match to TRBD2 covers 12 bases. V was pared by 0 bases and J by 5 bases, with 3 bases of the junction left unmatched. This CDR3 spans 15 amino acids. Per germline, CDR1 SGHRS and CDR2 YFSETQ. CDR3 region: CASSLGTSGVNEQYF. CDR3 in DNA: TGCGCCAGCAGCTTGGGGACTAGCGGGGTGAACGAGCAGTACTTC.

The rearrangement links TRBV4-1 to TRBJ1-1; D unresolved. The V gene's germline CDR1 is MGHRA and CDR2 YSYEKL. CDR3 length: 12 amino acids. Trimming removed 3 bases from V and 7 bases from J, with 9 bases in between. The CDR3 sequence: CASSHGRGEAFF. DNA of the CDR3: TGCGCCAGCAGCCACGGACGGGGTGAAGCTTTCTTT.

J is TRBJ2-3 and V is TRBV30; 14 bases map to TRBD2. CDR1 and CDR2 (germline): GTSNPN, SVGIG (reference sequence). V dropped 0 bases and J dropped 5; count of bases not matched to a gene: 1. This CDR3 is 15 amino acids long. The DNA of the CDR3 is TGTGCCTGGAGTGTAGGGACTAGCGGGGGAGATACGCAGTATTTT. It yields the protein CAWSVGTSGGDTQYF.

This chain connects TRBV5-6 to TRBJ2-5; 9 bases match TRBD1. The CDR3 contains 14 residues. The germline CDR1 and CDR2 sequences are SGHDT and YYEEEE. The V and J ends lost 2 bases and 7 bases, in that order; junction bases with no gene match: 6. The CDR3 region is CASSLGQGYLTQYF. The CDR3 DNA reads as TGTGCCAGCAGCTTAGGACAGGGGTATTTGACCCAGTACTTC.

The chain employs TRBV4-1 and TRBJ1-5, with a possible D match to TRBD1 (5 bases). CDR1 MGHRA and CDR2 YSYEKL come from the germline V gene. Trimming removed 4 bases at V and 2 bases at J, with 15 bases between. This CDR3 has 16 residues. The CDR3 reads CASSPDGGSGNQPQHF. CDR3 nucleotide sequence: TGCGCCAGCAGCCCCGACGGGGGTAGCGGCAATCAGCCCCAGCATTTT.

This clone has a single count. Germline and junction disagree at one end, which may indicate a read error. The CDR3 loop is CAISGSRSSGNPGELFF. The CDR3 DNA sequence: TGTGCCATCAGTGGGTCCCGGAGTAGCGGGAACCCCGGGGAGCTGTTTTTT. The chain recombines TRBV10-3 with TRBJ2-2, with 8 nucleotides matching TRBD2. The CDR3 sequence is 17 residues long. Germline V gives CDR1 ENHRY, CDR2 SYGVKD.

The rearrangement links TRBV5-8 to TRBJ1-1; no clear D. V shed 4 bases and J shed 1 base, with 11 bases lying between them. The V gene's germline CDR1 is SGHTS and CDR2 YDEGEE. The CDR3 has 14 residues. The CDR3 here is CASSRRNPNTEAFF. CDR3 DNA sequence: TGTGCCAGCAGCCGCAGAAACCCGAACACTGAAGCTTTCTTT. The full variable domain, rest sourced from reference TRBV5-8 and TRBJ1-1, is EAGVTQSPTHLIKTRGQQATLRCSPISGHTSVYWYQQALGLGLQFLLWYDEGEERNRGNFPPRFSGRQFPNYSSELNVNALELEDSALYLCASSRRNPNTEAFFGQGTRLTVV.

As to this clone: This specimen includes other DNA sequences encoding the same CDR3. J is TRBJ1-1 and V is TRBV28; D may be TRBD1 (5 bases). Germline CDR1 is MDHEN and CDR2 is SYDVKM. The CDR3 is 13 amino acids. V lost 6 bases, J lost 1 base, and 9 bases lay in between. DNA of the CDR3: TGTGCCAGCAGGCCTCAGGGGAACACTGAAGCTTTCTTT. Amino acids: CASRPQGNTEAFF.

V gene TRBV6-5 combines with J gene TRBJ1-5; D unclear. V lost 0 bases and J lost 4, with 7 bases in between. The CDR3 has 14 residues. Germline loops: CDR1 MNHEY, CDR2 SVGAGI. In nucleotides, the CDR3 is TGTGCCAGCAGTTACTCGTACGGGAATCAGCCCCAGCATTTT. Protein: CASSYSYGNQPQHF.

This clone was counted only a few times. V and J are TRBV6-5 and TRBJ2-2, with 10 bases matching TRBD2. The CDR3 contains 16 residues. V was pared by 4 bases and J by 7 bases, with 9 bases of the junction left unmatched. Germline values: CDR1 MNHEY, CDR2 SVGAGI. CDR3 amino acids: CASSSSGTSVVGELFF. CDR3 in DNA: TGTGCCAGCAGTTCATCCGGGACTAGCGTCGTCGGGGAGCTGTTTTTT.

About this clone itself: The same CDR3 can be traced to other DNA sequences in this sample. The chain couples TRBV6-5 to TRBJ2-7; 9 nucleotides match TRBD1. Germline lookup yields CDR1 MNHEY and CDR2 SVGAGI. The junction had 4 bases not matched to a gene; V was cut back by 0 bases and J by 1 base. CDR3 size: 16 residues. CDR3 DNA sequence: TGTGCCAGCAGTTACTCGAGGACAGGGGATTCCTACGAGCAGTACTTC. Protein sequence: CASSYSRTGDSYEQYF.

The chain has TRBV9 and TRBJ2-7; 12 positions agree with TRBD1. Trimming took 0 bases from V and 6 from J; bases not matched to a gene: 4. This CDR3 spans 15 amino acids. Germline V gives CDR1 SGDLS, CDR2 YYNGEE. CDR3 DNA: TGTGCCAGCAGCGTAGGGGGACAGGGGGCTGGCGAGCAGTACTTC. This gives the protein CASSVGGQGAGEQYF.

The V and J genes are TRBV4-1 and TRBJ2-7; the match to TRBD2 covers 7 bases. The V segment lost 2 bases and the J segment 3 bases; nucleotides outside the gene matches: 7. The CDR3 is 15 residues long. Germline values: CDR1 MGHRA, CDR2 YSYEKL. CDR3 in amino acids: CASSQIGAGSYEQYF. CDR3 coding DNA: TGCGCCAGCAGCCAAATCGGAGCGGGGAGCTACGAGCAGTACTTC.

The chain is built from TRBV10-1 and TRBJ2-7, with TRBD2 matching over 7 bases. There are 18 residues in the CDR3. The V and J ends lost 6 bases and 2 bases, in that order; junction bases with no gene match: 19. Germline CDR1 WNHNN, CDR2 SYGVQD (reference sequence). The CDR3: CASRAQKVWLAETYEQYF. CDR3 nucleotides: TGCGCCAGCAGGGCACAAAAAGTGTGGCTAGCGGAGACCTACGAGCAGTACTTC.

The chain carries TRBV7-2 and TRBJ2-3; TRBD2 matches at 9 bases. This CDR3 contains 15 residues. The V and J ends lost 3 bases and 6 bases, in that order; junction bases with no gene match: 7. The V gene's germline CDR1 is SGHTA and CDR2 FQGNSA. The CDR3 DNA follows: TGTGCCAGCAGCTTTCTAGCGGGGCCTTGGGATACGCAGTATTTT. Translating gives CASSFLAGPWDTQYF.

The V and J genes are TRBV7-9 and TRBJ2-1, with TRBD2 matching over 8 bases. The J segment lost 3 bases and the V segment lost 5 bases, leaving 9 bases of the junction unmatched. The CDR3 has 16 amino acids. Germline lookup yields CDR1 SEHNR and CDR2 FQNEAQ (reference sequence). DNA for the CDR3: TGTGCCAGCAGCGTCAGCGGGGGCGCCAACTACAATGAGCAGTTCTTC. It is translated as CASSVSGGANYNEQFF.

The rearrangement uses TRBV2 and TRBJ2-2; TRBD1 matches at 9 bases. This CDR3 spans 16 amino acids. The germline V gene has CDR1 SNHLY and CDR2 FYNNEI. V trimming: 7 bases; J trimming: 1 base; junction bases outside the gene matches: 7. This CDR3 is CASKLQGAVNTGELFF. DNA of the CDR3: TGTGCCAGCAAACTACAGGGGGCGGTGAACACCGGGGAGCTGTTTTTT.

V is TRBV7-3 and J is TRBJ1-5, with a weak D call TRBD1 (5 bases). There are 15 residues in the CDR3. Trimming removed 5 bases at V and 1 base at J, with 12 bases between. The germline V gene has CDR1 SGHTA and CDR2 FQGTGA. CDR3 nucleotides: TGTGCCAGCAGCCTCGGGACTGGGAGCAATCAGCCCCAGCATTTT. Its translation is CASSLGTGSNQPQHF.

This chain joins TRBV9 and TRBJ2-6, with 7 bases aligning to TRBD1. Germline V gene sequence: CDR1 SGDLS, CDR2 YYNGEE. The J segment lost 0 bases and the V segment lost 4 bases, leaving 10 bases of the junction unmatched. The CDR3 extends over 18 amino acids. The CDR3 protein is CASSPRDRFFSGANVLTF. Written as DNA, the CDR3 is TGTGCCAGCAGCCCAAGGGACAGATTCTTCTCTGGGGCCAACGTCCTGACTTTC.

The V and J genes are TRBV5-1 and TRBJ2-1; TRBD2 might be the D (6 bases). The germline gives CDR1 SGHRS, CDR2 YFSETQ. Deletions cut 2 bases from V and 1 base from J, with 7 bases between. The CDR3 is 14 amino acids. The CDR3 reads CASSFGGSYNEQFF. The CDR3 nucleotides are TGCGCCAGCAGCTTTGGAGGGTCCTACAATGAGCAGTTCTTC.

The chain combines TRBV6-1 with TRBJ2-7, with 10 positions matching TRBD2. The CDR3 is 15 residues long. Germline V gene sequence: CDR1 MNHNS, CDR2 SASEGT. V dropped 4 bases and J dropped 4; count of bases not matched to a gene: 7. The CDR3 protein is CASSVLAGEDYEQYF. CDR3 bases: TGTGCCAGCAGTGTCCTAGCGGGAGAGGATTACGAGCAGTACTTC.